The source of this TCR beta chain is a study of T cells in Graves' hyperthyroidism and ophthalmopathy. From RNA transcripts, TCR beta CDR3 regions were amplified. First-round RT-PCR targeting the TCR CDR3 was performed with the HTBI primer set. TCRdb independently ran MiXCR on the multiplex PCR reads; one entry per CDR3 protein. The table lists some 180,000 distinct CDR3 sequences, approximately 16% of them singletons. This clonotype was detected many times. No ophthalmopathy progression within 18 months constituted stable Graves' hyperthyroidism. Sequenced: blood. The sequence derives from a woman aged 45-60 years with Graves' hyperthyroidism.

CDR3 sequence: CASSIGSTYYEQYF. The CDR3, as DNA: TGTGCCAGTAGTATCGGATCTACCTACTACGAGCAGTACTTC. The chain is built from TRBV19 and TRBJ2-7; D is unresolved. CDR1 and CDR2 (germline): LNHDA, SQIVND (reference sequence). V was shortened by 3 bases and J by 3 bases, with 12 bases between the two germline ends. This CDR3 region has 14 residues.